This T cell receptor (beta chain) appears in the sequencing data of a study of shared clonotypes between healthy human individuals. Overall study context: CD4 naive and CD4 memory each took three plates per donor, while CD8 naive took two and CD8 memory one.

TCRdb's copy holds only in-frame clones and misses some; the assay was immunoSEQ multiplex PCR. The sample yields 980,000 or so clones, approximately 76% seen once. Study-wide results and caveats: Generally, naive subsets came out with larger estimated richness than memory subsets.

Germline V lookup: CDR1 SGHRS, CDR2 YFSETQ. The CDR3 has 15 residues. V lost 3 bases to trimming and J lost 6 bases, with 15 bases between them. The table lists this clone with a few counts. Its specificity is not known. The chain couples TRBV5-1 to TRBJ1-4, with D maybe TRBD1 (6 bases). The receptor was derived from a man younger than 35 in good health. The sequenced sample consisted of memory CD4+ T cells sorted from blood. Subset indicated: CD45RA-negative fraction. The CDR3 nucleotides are TGCGCCAGCAGCTCGAGGGGGGGACATGATGAAAAACTGTTTTTT. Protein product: CASSSRGGHDEKLFF.